These T cell receptor beta chains were read from a single sample in a study of vaccination and CD4 T cells after COVID-19. Each CDR3 protein is one row after TCRdb ran MiXCR on the PCR reads. The table has 15,000 to 20,000 distinct CDR3 sequences, 58% seen once. For these TCRs, the target antigens are not known. The sequences come from CD4+ T cells from blood, cultured in vitro, collected after SARS-CoV-2 vaccination. Receptor source: a human donor who had recovered from COVID-19. CDR3s include the opening cysteine and the closing phenylalanine or tryptophan.

TRBJ2-5,TRBV5-1,CASSVPRDRGRETQYF
TRBJ2-5,TRBV20-1,CSATRTSGSQETQYF
TRBJ1-1,TRBV27,CASSLGPSGREAFF
TRBJ1-1,TRBV29-1,CSVEERLNTEAFF
TRBJ1-1,TRBV25-1,CASSEVGGDRTNTEAFF
TRBJ2-1,TRBV6-5,CASSYSKRGSYNEQFF
TRBJ1-1,TRBV11-2,CASSVVPPMNTEAFF
TRBJ2-5,TRBV7-9,CASSSVGETQYF
TRBJ2-5,TRBV7-2,CANSLDPGGQETQYF
TRBJ2-3,TRBV12-3/TRBV12-4,CASSGASTDTQYF
TRBJ1-3,TRBV15,CATSRDTSVAGNTIYF
TRBJ2-1,TRBV12-3/TRBV12-4,CASIPRDYDNEQFF
TRBJ1-1,TRBV6-1,CASSHRDRAAKAFF
TRBJ2-7,TRBV7-2,CASSLDGSSYEQYF
TRBJ2-5,TRBV20-1,CSAPTLTGGKETQYF
TRBJ1-2,TRBV6-1,CASVQGANYGYTF
TRBJ2-4,TRBV7-2,CASSLGGSSGRASPKNIQYF
TRBJ1-1,TRBV7-3,CASSPSRDRGTEAFF
TRBJ1-3,TRBV19,CASTQRRQLNSGNTIYF
TRBJ1-2,TRBV19,CASSIDEARYTF
TRBJ2-2,TRBV19,CASSIRTGELFF
TRBJ2-7,TRBV20-1,CSAFGPTSGHYEQYF
TRBJ1-2,TRBV10-1,CASSERAAGGYTF
TRBJ1-2,TRBV27,CASSLSGDRGYTF
TRBJ1-1,TRBV4-3,CASSQVGTAEAFF
TRBJ1-6,TRBV24-1,CATPRGLSSPLHF
TRBJ1-1,TRBV6-5,CASSSRQGWGEAFF
TRBJ1-1,TRBV11-3,CASSLEWGDREARAFF
TRBJ2-5,TRBV6-2/TRBV6-3,CASSQRQDGETQYF
TRBJ1-6,TRBV7-2,CASSPRSSYNSPLHF
TRBJ2-3,TRBV20-1,CSALGMTGTDTQYF
TRBJ1-2,TRBV27,CASSFLGQGGYGYTF
TRBJ1-5,TRBV20-1,CRVLTGGIDQPQHF
TRBJ1-5,TRBV12-3/TRBV12-4,CASSLVAGFDQPQHF
TRBJ1-6,TRBV25-1,CASSEWTGWDSPLHF
TRBJ1-4,TRBV2,CASSERPNLTPRLFF
TRBJ2-7,TRBV7-2,CASSLNLGLTGPYEQYF
TRBJ1-2,TRBV7-2,CASSLDGLGYTF
TRBJ2-5,TRBV27,CASRSSASYQETQYF
TRBJ2-5,TRBV7-9,CASSPLLPGETQYF
TRBJ2-3,TRBV5-1,CASSPAIQFLSTDTQYF
TRBJ2-7,TRBV29-1,CSASTPSGATYEQYF
TRBJ1-1,TRBV19,CASAPRGAPGWAFF
TRBJ2-7,TRBV27,CASSTPTSGSITYEQYF
TRBJ1-1,TRBV6-5,CASSYDLGRMATEAFF
TRBJ2-5,TRBV19,CASSLQGQETQYF
TRBJ2-7,TRBV27,CASSLLGGEAYEQYF
TRBJ1-4,TRBV27,CASSLEYGTEKLFF
TRBJ2-3,TRBV20-1,CSAEHRLAGVTDTQYF
TRBJ2-7,TRBV7-2,CASSPGTGHYEQYF
TRBJ1-1,TRBV18,CASSPGATGNTEAFF
TRBJ1-2,TRBV7-4,CASSRDDSPNYGYTF
TRBJ1-5,TRBV12-3/TRBV12-4,CASSLDGPSNQPQHF